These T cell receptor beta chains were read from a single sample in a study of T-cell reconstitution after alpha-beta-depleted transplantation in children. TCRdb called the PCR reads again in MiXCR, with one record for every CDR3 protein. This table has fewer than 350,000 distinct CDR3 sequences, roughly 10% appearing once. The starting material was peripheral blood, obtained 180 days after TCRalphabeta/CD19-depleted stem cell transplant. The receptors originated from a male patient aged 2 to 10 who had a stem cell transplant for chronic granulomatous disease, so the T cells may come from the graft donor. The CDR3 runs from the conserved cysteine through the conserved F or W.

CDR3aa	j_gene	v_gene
CASSQVLRGSYNEQFF	TRBJ2-1	TRBV3-1
CASSEGDFYEQYF	TRBJ2-7	TRBV2
CASSYPLLLAGVNTGELFF	TRBJ2-2	TRBV6-2/TRBV6-3
CASTRRGDNQPQHF	TRBJ1-5	TRBV2
CATSPVNTGLADQPQHF	TRBJ1-5	TRBV15
CASSLRLAGVKNEQFF	TRBJ2-1	TRBV7-6
CSGRPGAAKTQYF	TRBJ2-5	TRBV20-1
CASSYLMGYRDEQYF	TRBJ2-7	TRBV6-2/TRBV6-3
CASSREPGLAGGPRETGELFF	TRBJ2-2	TRBV4-2
CASSLEEGPGVYQYF	TRBJ2-5	TRBV12-3/TRBV12-4
CASSLEGYGYTF	TRBJ1-2	TRBV7-9
CASSTTSGRGNIQYF	TRBJ2-4	TRBV6-1
CASSQRLRTSGGAYEQFF	TRBJ2-1	TRBV7-6
CASSYSNGAQTDTQYF	TRBJ2-3	TRBV6-5
CASGGDSPFDTQYF	TRBJ2-3	TRBV2
CASCTPGLAGGVGEQFF	TRBJ2-1	TRBV12-3/TRBV12-4
CASRTEGPPAFPAYEQYF	TRBJ2-7	TRBV12-3/TRBV12-4
CSARRRDRAGISYEQYF	TRBJ2-7	TRBV20-1
CASSLLGGENTEAFF	TRBJ1-1	TRBV18
CASSQGTGLAQPQHF	TRBJ1-5	TRBV4-3
CASSLGGVGYPF	TRBJ1-2	TRBV11-2
CASSLEGGHNEQFF	TRBJ2-1	TRBV12-3/TRBV12-4
CATSPYWRGPGDEQFF	TRBJ2-1	TRBV15
CASRKTGTGYYEQYF	TRBJ2-7	TRBV27
CASSSTSSNEKLFF	TRBJ1-4	TRBV7-2
CASSYSRGRTYEQYF	TRBJ2-7	TRBV6-5
CASSDLTGGETQYF	TRBJ2-5	TRBV9
CASTALATNEKLFF	TRBJ1-4	TRBV27
CASSPSTSVSYEQYF	TRBJ2-7	TRBV4-1
CASSFTGGLGAEQFF	TRBJ2-1	TRBV5-1
CSASFSGERYEQYF	TRBJ2-7	TRBV20-1
CSARDPAGGYEQYF	TRBJ2-7	TRBV20-1
CASSPGRKYNEQFF	TRBJ2-1	TRBV12-3/TRBV12-4
CSVEAVTSGEQFF	TRBJ2-1	TRBV29-1
CASSPSLAVSYEQYF	TRBJ2-7	TRBV18
CASSLAGQMSGYF	TRBJ2-3	TRBV5-1
CASSTAGVAKNIQYF	TRBJ2-4	TRBV12-3/TRBV12-4
CASSFQGAFSYEQYF	TRBJ2-7	TRBV28
CSVGIIMNTEAFF	TRBJ1-1	TRBV29-1
CASSSFRGTGHNEQFF	TRBJ2-1	TRBV7-6
CATSRGTGTGNTIYF	TRBJ1-3	TRBV15
CAGSLEILAETQHF	TRBJ2-5	TRBV7-2
CASSKDRTSLPSF	TRBJ2-7	TRBV12-3/TRBV12-4
CASSVGGQTEQFF	TRBJ2-1	TRBV9
CASTPDRSDITLHF	TRBJ1-6	TRBV28
CSVRIASDYEQYF	TRBJ2-7	TRBV29-1
CASSFGGAQYF	TRBJ2-5	TRBV12-3/TRBV12-4
CSARASDIPLSPLHF	TRBJ1-6	TRBV20-1
CASSARVDTEAFF	TRBJ1-1	TRBV19
CASSLAARDTQYF	TRBJ2-3	TRBV5-1
CASSSVGSQGSLNTEAFF	TRBJ1-1	TRBV5-6
CSARKDRSPYEQYF	TRBJ2-7	TRBV20-1
CAGSRGLAGGQETQYF	TRBJ2-5	TRBV4-2
CASSPQQGDNEQFF	TRBJ2-1	TRBV3-1
CASSHSQSYNEQFF	TRBJ2-1	TRBV14
CASSLGPGLGYTF	TRBJ1-2	TRBV28
CASSPGTGVWSAEAFF	TRBJ1-1	TRBV7-8
CASSLNFGGTYEQYF	TRBJ2-7	TRBV5-1
CASSSGQGVGANVLTF	TRBJ2-6	TRBV7-2
CASSYRRAATGELFF	TRBJ2-2	TRBV6-5